Listed here are 28 T cell receptor beta chains from one sample, sequenced in a study of cytomegalovirus exposure and HLA in healthy donors. It was with 60 Vbeta and 13 Jbeta primers that the PCR ran. Measured with immunoSEQ multiplex PCR; TCRdb has only the in-frame clones, and not every one. This table has around 180,000 clones, approximately 75% appearing once. Sequencing used PBMCs. These receptors all stem from a girl between 5 and 17 years old in good health and CMV-seronegative.

This CDR3 is CSVENRGHEQYF. For the CDR3, the DNA is TGCAGCGTCGAAAACAGGGGCCACGAGCAGTACTTC. This chain joins TRBV29-1 and TRBJ2-5; the match to TRBD1 covers 7 bases. The end of the DNA fits TRBJ2-7 better, so the J call may be wrong. The length of the CDR3 is 12 residues. In germline, CDR1 is SQVTM, CDR2 ANQGSEA.

V is TRBV18 and J is TRBJ2-4; TRBD2 is a possible D gene (7 bases). The CDR3 is 15 residues long. V dropped 1 base and J dropped 6 bases, with 13 bases sitting between them. The germline gives CDR1 KGHSH, CDR2 LQKENI. The CDR3 bases are TGTGCCAGCTCACCACGGGAGGGGGGGAGAAACATTCAGTACTTC. Translating it yields CASSPREGGRNIQYF. The variable domain in full, completed from reference TRBV18 and TRBJ2-4, reads NAGVMQNPRHLVRRRGQEARLRCSPMKGHSHVYWYRQLPEEGLKFMVYLQKENIIDESGMPKERFSAEFPKEGPSILRIQQVVRGDSAAYFCASSPREGGRNIQYFGAGTRLSVL.

This clone was detected a few times. The rearrangement joins TRBV10-3 to TRBJ1-1; D uncertain. Trimming left V 10 bases short and J 3 bases short, with 12 bases between. The CDR3 totals 12 residues. In germline, CDR1 is ENHRY, CDR2 SYGVKD. For the CDR3, the DNA is TGTGCCACGAGCACCACAGACACTGAAGCTTTCTTT. As protein: CATSTTDTEAFF.

The CDR3 DNA is TGCGCCAGCAGCTTGTTGGGGACAGGGGGCGCAGATACGCAGTATTTT. It is translated as CASSLLGTGGADTQYF. V and J are TRBV5-1 and TRBJ2-3, with TRBD1 identical over 12 bases. Germline V lookup: CDR1 SGHRS, CDR2 YFSETQ. Trimming removed 1 base from V and 4 bases from J; junction bases left unmatched: 4. CDR3 size: 16 residues.

The chain recombines TRBV5-1 with TRBJ2-7; 7 nucleotides align to TRBD1. CDR1 and CDR2 (germline): SGHRS, YFSETQ. CDR3 length: 15 amino acids. V trimming: 0 bases; J trimming: 4 bases; junction bases outside the gene matches: 7. CDR3 region: CASSLGPGQQYEQYF. The CDR3 DNA reads as TGCGCCAGCAGCTTGGGACCGGGACAGCAATACGAGCAGTACTTC.

The chain combines TRBV6-5 with TRBJ2-1; TRBD1 is a possible D gene (5 bases). This CDR3 has 13 amino acids. V was shortened by 8 bases and J by 5 bases, with 13 bases between the two germline ends. Germline CDR1 reads MNHEY; CDR2 reads SVGAGI. CDR3 sequence reads: CASGRGAHNEQFF. The CDR3 bases are TGTGCCAGCGGAAGGGGCGCTCACAATGAGCAGTTCTTC.

This clone has more than one count but fewer than ten. The CDR3 is CAIRETEPNEQFF. CDR3 nucleotide sequence: TGTGCCATCAGGGAGACCGAGCCCAATGAGCAGTTCTTC. The J gene is TRBJ2-1, the V gene TRBV10-3, with D unclear. V lost 6 bases and J 6 bases, leaving 12 bases between the germline ends. Germline CDR1 ENHRY, CDR2 SYGVKD. The CDR3 totals 13 residues.

This chain connects TRBV20-1 to TRBJ2-7; weak D call: TRBD1 (6 bases). Germline-derived CDR1 and CDR2 are DFQATT and SNEGSKA (reference sequence). This CDR3 has 11 amino acids. V lost 5 bases and J lost 12, with 17 bases in between. CDR3 amino acids: CSAEQGALMYF. DNA for the CDR3: TGCAGTGCTGAACAGGGAGCCCTTATGTACTTC.

The CDR3 bases are TGTGCCAGCACCCGGACTAGCGGGGTCCGAGATACGCAGTATTTT. Translation: CASTRTSGVRDTQYF. J is TRBJ2-3 and V is TRBV5-6, with TRBD2 identical over 12 bases. The germline CDR1 and CDR2 sequences are SGHDT and YYEEEE. This CDR3 spans 15 amino acids. V was pared by 6 bases and J by 5 bases, with 7 bases of the junction left unmatched.

The V gene is TRBV5-1, the J gene TRBJ2-3, with D possibly matching TRBD1 (6 bases). Germline assignment: CDR1 SGHRS and CDR2 YFSETQ. V was clipped by 2 bases and J by 1 base, with 8 bases between them. The length of the CDR3 is 14 residues. CDR3 nucleotides: TGCGCCAGCAGCTTACAGGGACGCACAGATACGCAGTATTTT. Amino acid sequence: CASSLQGRTDTQYF.

CDR3 sequence reads: CASSPGGKALNTEAFF. In nucleotides, the CDR3 is TGTGCCAGCTCACCAGGAGGGAAGGCCTTGAACACTGAAGCTTTCTTT. The genes are TRBV18 and TRBJ1-1; D ambiguous. This CDR3 contains 16 residues. The V gene's germline CDR1 is KGHSH and CDR2 LQKENI. Trimming removed 2 bases from V and 0 bases from J, with 13 bases in between.

The table lists this clone with a count of one. J is TRBJ2-7 and V is TRBV6-1; the match to TRBD1 covers 7 bases. Germline V CDR1 and CDR2: MNHNS, SASEGT. The CDR3 runs 13 residues. Trimming at V came to 7 bases and at J to 6 bases, leaving 9 bases not matched to a gene. This chain's CDR3 is CASTLTGTSEQYF. The CDR3 DNA is TGTGCCAGCACCCTGACAGGGACCAGCGAGCAGTACTTC.

V is TRBV13 and J is TRBJ2-3, with D possibly being TRBD2 (5 bases). Trimming left V 2 bases short and J 6 bases short, with 18 bases between. The CDR3 covers 16 residues. Germline V gene lookup returns CDR1 PRHDT and CDR2 FYEKMQ (reference sequence). Written as DNA, the CDR3 is TGTGCCAGCAGCTTACGGACTTCCGGGGTTTCGGATACGCAGTATTTT. It specifies CASSLRTSGVSDTQYF. The whole variable domain, filled in from reference TRBV13 and TRBJ2-3, reads AAGVIQSPRHLIKEKRETATLKCYPIPRHDTVYWYQQGPGQDPQFLISFYEKMQSDKGSIPDRFSAQQFSDYHSELNMSSLELGDSALYFCASSLRTSGVSDTQYFGPGTRLTVL.

The chain links TRBV2 to TRBJ1-2; perhaps TRBD1 as D (5 bases). Trimming took off 3 bases at V and 4 bases at J, with 9 bases between the two ends. This CDR3 region has 13 residues. Looked up from germline, CDR1 is SNHLY and CDR2 is FYNNEI. CDR3 sequence reads: CASSDRAVYGYTF. CDR3 DNA sequence: TGTGCCAGCAGTGACAGGGCGGTCTATGGCTACACCTTC.

This sequence joins TRBV5-1 and TRBJ2-1, with D perhaps TRBD1 (6 bases). Germline CDR1 SGHRS, CDR2 YFSETQ. With 5 bases removed from V and 5 bases from J, the gap between germline ends came to 14 bases. The CDR3 loop spans 14 amino acids. CDR3 protein: CASRPQGSDNEQFF. Here the CDR3 DNA reads TGCGCCAGCAGACCACAGGGATCGGACAATGAGCAGTTCTTC.

The chain recombines TRBV28 with TRBJ2-7; weak D call: TRBD2 (5 bases). The V gene's germline CDR1 is MDHEN and CDR2 SYDVKM. Trimming stripped 4 bases from V and 2 bases from J, with 15 bases between. The CDR3 covers 15 residues. The CDR3 DNA sequence: TGTGCCAGCAGTTACGTCGGGAAGGGTCCCTACGAGCAGTACTTC. This gives the protein CASSYVGKGPYEQYF.

This clone was detected only a few times. V usage is TRBV29-1 and J usage is TRBJ1-1; 10 bases align to TRBD1. The J segment lost 4 bases and the V segment lost 0 bases, leaving 5 bases of the junction unmatched. This CDR3 region has 15 residues. The germline CDR1 and CDR2 sequences are SQVTM and ANQGSEA. Here the CDR3 reads CSVEDRDRGSTEAFF. The CDR3 DNA follows: TGCAGCGTTGAAGACCGGGACAGGGGATCCACTGAAGCTTTCTTT.

V is TRBV1 and J is TRBJ2-5; whether TRBD2, the table's D call, matches the DNA was not checked. TRBV1 represents a pseudogene. The CDR3 has 16 amino acids. The CDR3 protein is CTSSPSPRSGKETQYF. CDR3 DNA sequence: TGCACCAGCAGCCCTTCACCGAGGTCGGGGAAAGAGACCCAGTACTTC.

V and J are TRBV4-1 and TRBJ2-3; no clear D. There are 12 residues in the CDR3. V lost 4 bases to trimming and J lost 2 bases, with 4 bases between them. Germline V gives CDR1 MGHRA, CDR2 YSYEKL. In DNA, the CDR3 is TGCGCCAGCAGCCTATCCACAGATACGCAGTATTTT. Translated, it gives CASSLSTDTQYF.

V usage is TRBV5-4 and J usage is TRBJ1-6; D not certain. V was shortened by 4 bases and J by 7 bases, with 15 bases between the two germline ends. This CDR3 comprises 15 residues. Germline-derived CDR1 and CDR2 are SGHNT and YYREEE (reference sequence). The CDR3 DNA sequence: TGTGCCAGCAGCCCCTCGTCAAGAGGGAATTCACCCCTCCACTTT. Translating gives CASSPSSRGNSPLHF. Supplemented by reference TRBV5-4 and TRBJ1-6, the full variable domain reads ETGVTQSPTHLIKTRGQQVTLRCSSQSGHNTVSWYQQALGQGPQFIFQYYREEENGRGNFPPRFSGLQFPNYSSELNVNALELDDSALYLCASSPSSRGNSPLHFGNGTRLTVT.

The genes are TRBV2 and TRBJ1-2; D is unresolved. The V gene's germline CDR1 is SNHLY and CDR2 FYNNEI. V was clipped by 2 bases and J by 9 bases, with 16 bases between them. The CDR3 length is 14 residues. CDR3 DNA sequence: TGTGCCAGCAGTGAATTAATCATCGGTAAACGCTACACCTTC. Translation gives CASSELIIGKRYTF.

The CDR3 DNA is TGCGCCAGCAGCTTGGCCTCCACGGGGCAAGAGACCCAGTACTTC. Its translation: CASSLASTGQETQYF. J is TRBJ2-5 and V is TRBV5-1, with D maybe TRBD2 (5 bases). Germline values: CDR1 SGHRS, CDR2 YFSETQ. CDR3 size: 15 residues. With 0 bases removed from V and 2 bases from J, the gap between germline ends came to 11 bases.

This clone has a handful of counts. The chain is built from TRBV7-9 and TRBJ1-2, with a possible D match to TRBD1 (5 bases). The CDR3 is 17 amino acids. Between the trimmed V and J ends, which lost 4 bases and 1 base, there was a span of 19 bases. The V gene's germline CDR1 is SEHNR and CDR2 FQNEAQ (reference sequence). The CDR3 spells CASSSRDSGTINYGYTF. CDR3 DNA sequence: TGTGCCAGCAGCTCTAGGGACTCCGGGACCATTAACTATGGCTACACCTTC.

This sequence joins TRBV19 and TRBJ1-2; 8 bases line up with TRBD1. The CDR3 has 13 residues. V dropped 6 bases and J dropped 3; count of bases not matched to a gene: 3. CDR1 is LNHDA and CDR2 is SQIVND in the germline V gene (reference sequence). The CDR3 DNA reads TGTGCCAGTAGCCCAGGGGGCGACTATGGCTACACCTTC. It encodes CASSPGGDYGYTF.

The rearrangement links TRBV5-1 to TRBJ2-2, with D perhaps matching TRBD1 (5 bases). CDR1 and CDR2 (germline): SGHRS, YFSETQ. CDR3 length equals 15 residues. V lost 5 bases and J lost 3, with 14 bases in between. The CDR3 loop is CASRPGLYHTGELFF. The CDR3 DNA reads TGCGCCAGCAGGCCAGGGCTTTACCACACCGGGGAGCTGTTTTTT.

This clone was found once. The chain links TRBV5-4 to TRBJ2-5; tentatively, D is TRBD1 (5 bases). Trimming stripped 1 base from V and 5 bases from J, with 9 bases between. CDR1 is SGHNT, CDR2 YYREEE, per germline (reference sequence). This CDR3 is built from 13 residues. CDR3 sequence (DNA): TGTGCCAGCAGCTTGAAGTCAGGGGAGACCCAGTACTTC. This translates into CASSLKSGETQYF.

The genes are TRBV6-5 and TRBJ2-3, with TRBD1 matching over 7 bases. Germline loops: CDR1 MNHEY, CDR2 SVGAGI. The CDR3 covers 13 residues. Trimming cost V 6 bases and J 3 bases; bases outside gene matches: 3. CDR3 nucleotide sequence: TGTGCCAGCAGCAGACAGGGAACAGATACGCAGTATTTT. Translated, it gives CASSRQGTDTQYF.

The CDR3 region is CAWTSAANEKLFF. The CDR3 bases are TGTGCCTGGACGTCGGCGGCTAATGAAAAACTGTTTTTT. The chain recombines TRBV30 with TRBJ1-4; D is unresolved. The CDR3 length is 13 residues. Trimming left V 4 bases short and J 3 bases short, with 9 bases between. Germline CDR1 reads GTSNPN; CDR2 reads SVGIG (reference sequence).